This entry features one T cell receptor beta chain sequence. What antigen it recognizes has not been identified. Base qualities are not at hand, and no much larger clone is one base apart. The data stem from a study of cytomegalovirus exposure and HLA in healthy donors (dated by TCRdb to the late 2010s). About the investigation overall: In an earlier analysis of under 600 of the donors, 250 to 350 Gb of sequence data and 90 million to 120 million unique TCR beta sequences from roughly 200 million T cells were reported. All discovery cohort repertoires had been generated using a single sequencing platform. The study combined high-throughput TCR immunosequencing, statistical association of individual TCRs with disease status, and machine learning to predict cytomegalovirus infection status. In addition to the first cohort of around 670 subjects, a separate validation cohort of 130 or so different subjects was used. Four or five DR-DQ haplotypes were treated as single units for association and clustering because of strong linkage in the cohort. On average, around 240,000 unique TCR beta nucleotide sequences were sequenced per donor among a few hundred genotyped donors of the cohort, with 15% to 20% of those sequences being non-productive. Rather than using new phenotypic data, the later analysis identified candidate immune exposures from TCR beta sequences and from how often those sequences occurred across donors. Using immunosequencing, the study profiled T cell repertoires from fewer than 850 subjects and related those repertoires to cytomegalovirus serostatus. A later analysis re-examined previously published TCR beta repertoires from roughly 650 donors and added high-resolution HLA genotyping to investigate patterns of TCR occurrence. Both class I and class II loci were covered by HLA typing, at four-digit resolution. The study aimed to test whether signatures of past pathogen exposure could be identified by cataloging public T cell receptors. Typing coverage differed by locus: A, B, C, DRB1 and DQB1 were typed in roughly 620-630 donors, DQA1 in approximately 520, DPA1 in around 600, and DPB1 in 450 to 480. An earlier analysis of 500 to 650 of the donors applied high-throughput TCR beta sequencing to assess whether each TCR beta V gene segment acted as functional or pseudogenic. Alongside the repertoire data, information on donor age, sex, ethnicity and CMV serostatus was compiled. An early release that covered fewer than 800 HLA-typed donors contained approximately 320 gigabases of sequencing data and approximately 85 million unique TCR sequences. The genetic ancestry cluster associated with self-reported Caucasian donors included over 80% of the 398 genotyped donors. Genome-wide SNP genotypes for about 65% of the 666 donors were used in a later genetic analysis, which treated that subset as a discovery cohort. Study-wide findings and limitations: Because counts were too low, seventeen rarely observed V segments, including chromosome 9 orphons, were excluded from the earlier analysis of under 650 of the donors. In a later analysis, the rate of TCR association differed among HLA loci, with DRB1 alleles having the most associated TCRs and HLA-C alleles having the fewest. The study gave a list of 150 to 200 TCR beta chains associated with cytomegalovirus. The 87-base-pair reads could not distinguish some IMGT-functional V segments, including TRBV6-2 and TRBV6-3, so those segments were excluded. A further reported finding was that TCR beta sequences accurately predicted the HLA-A and HLA-B alleles for most subjects in the first cohort. While some public TCRs were present in many individuals, most TCR sequences turned up only very rarely across donors. When HLA alleles, especially DR and DQ, strongly co-occurred, TCR associations were difficult to assign to individual alleles. Because HLA typing was missing for some donors at each locus, association tests included only the typed subset. In vitro tests confirmed that a few of the cytomegalovirus-associated TCR beta chains recognize cytomegalovirus antigens. According to a later genetic analysis, donors in an Asian-associated ancestry cluster had fewer N-insertions in productive TCRs than the roughly 700-donor mean. The presence/absence analyses assumed that sequencing depth was roughly uniform across donors, and that assumption may not be true. The cohort was sequenced for TCR beta chains only, and without alpha or paired-chain data the features that could be detected were limited. According to a later analysis, parvovirus B19, influenza, CMV and Epstein-Barr virus appeared linked to several top co-occurrence clusters. V-gene and J-gene trimming of TCR beta chains was associated with a missense DCLRE1C variant in a later genetic analysis, and the association was replicated in an independent cohort. Immune exposure information for the cohort was limited to CMV serostatus. Linkage disequilibrium might explain the correlated functional status among segregating V segments, but an unknown experimental factor could not be ruled out. In both the original and validation cohorts, the classifier was reported to diagnose cytomegalovirus status with high specificity and sensitivity. The sequencing pipeline was judged likely to have produced a cluster of highly shared sequence variants as a technical artifact. The authors suggested that the approach could potentially be extended to other disease states and immunological phenotypes. At a false discovery rate of 0.05, a later analysis linked 16,000 or so TCR beta sequences to specific HLA alleles. A later analysis found that most CMV-associated TCR beta chains appeared HLA-restricted, with HLA associations seemingly driven largely by CMV exposure. In a later analysis, HLA-associated TCR beta chains were found to be more clonally expanded and to have lower generation probabilities than equally common non-associated chains. In an earlier analysis of about 600 of the donors, most TCR beta V segments appeared in productive rearrangements about 90% or about 30% of the time, broadly matching IMGT annotations.

The cohort comprised 670 or so healthy bone marrow donors. Cohort members were all nominally healthy when sampled, although unrecorded immune exposures were likely present. The donor tested CMV seronegative, placing the donor among the 350 or so seronegative members of the cohort. Every donor gave a peripheral blood sample, and the peripheral blood mononuclear cells from that sample were used for TCR beta sequencing. Genomic DNA was extracted from the blood cell samples with the Qiagen DNeasy Blood Extraction Kit. Receptor libraries were prepared by the immunoSEQ multiplex PCR assay. The multiplex PCR relied on a mix of 60 forward primers for TCR Vbeta segments and 13 reverse primers for TCR Jbeta segments. The CDR3 region of rearranged TCR beta genes was amplified from genomic DNA with a multiplex PCR assay. The amplified TCR beta libraries were sequenced on the Illumina HiSeq System as 87-base-pair reads. Per the original workflow: A later analysis tallied around 87 million unique TCR beta chains across the approximately 670 repertoires, and approximately 12 million of those chains were shared by two or more donors. A nearest-neighbor algorithm error-corrected the raw reads and collapsed the reads into unique sequences, merging closely related sequences to remove PCR and sequencing errors. Alignment of CDR3 sequences to IMGT reference sequences was used to assign V, D and J gene segments. Each retained sequence needed at least a six-nucleotide match to both a V gene segment and a J gene segment. A rearrangement was called productive if the CDR3 had no stop codons and remained in frame with V and J, and every other rearrangement was called non-productive. Following IMGT convention, CDR3 was defined as the stretch from the second conserved V-encoded cysteine up to the conserved J-encoded phenylalanine. The earlier analysis of more than 450 of the donors excluded sequences that lacked an unambiguous match to a single V gene segment. In an earlier analysis of roughly 600 of the donors, a V segment was called functional when productive rearrangements were above 56.7%, and segregating when the standard deviation between donors exceeded 5%. A statistical classification framework was developed to diagnose cytomegalovirus status using the catalog of TCR beta chain sequences. A later analysis assigned V and J genes by comparing TCR nucleotide sequences with IMGT/GENE-DB human TR gene sequences. In a later analysis, CDR3 sequences and most-parsimonious VDJ recombination scenarios were assigned using the TCRdist pipeline. A later analysis defined each TCR beta chain by its CDR3 amino acid sequence plus V-gene family, and excluded reads lacking a unique V-gene family. As a way to deal with suspected cross-contamination and a sequencing artifact, a later analysis dropped 640 or so nucleotide sequences that were highly shared and had low generation probability. In a later analysis, a clonal expansion index was calculated for each public chain from normalized within-repertoire ranks of inferred template counts. A later analysis computed generation probabilities with a VDJ recombination model fitted to out-of-frame rearrangements, and checked the results against IGoR. In a later analysis, TCR-TCR, TCR-HLA and TCR-CMV co-occurrence was scored with hypergeometric tests, and a repertoire-size bias correction was applied to TCR pairs. A later analysis estimated false discovery rates by permuting HLA or CMV assignments 20 times. In a later analysis, co-occurring TCRs were grouped with DBSCAN, and TCRdist sequence similarity was added when clustering was performed within HLA-allele-positive subsets. Co-occurrence clustering excluded repertoires with fewer than 30,000 or more than 120,000 public chains, plus five with anomalous nucleotide sharing. TCRdb re-hosts the immuneACCESS table, in-frame sequences only. Its copies lack some clones; in the studies checked, an unresolved V gene accounts for under half of them, and the cause for the rest is not known. The V and J calls and clone size are taken from that table; D and trimming were inferred from the DNA. Within this sample are about 57,000 clones, with around 83% of them counted one time only. The ten top clones hold around 4.5% of the sample.

The V and J ends are trimmed by 8 bases and 4 bases, leaving 15 bases between them. Including the terminal cysteine and phenylalanine, the CDR3 comprises 13 residues. The sequence is cut down to CDR3 DNA, 39 bases in frame from base 1. In the germline V gene, CDR1 corresponds to SGHAT and CDR2 to FQNNGV. The source material was PBMCs. The receptor chain draws on TRBV11-2 and TRBJ2-7, with a weak D call of TRBD2 (7 bases match). The clonotype originates from a man aged 30 to 45 in good health and CMV-seronegative. The CDR3: CASHGGAAYEQYF. The DNA is TGTGCCAGCCATGGGGGGGCAGCGTACGAGCAGTACTTC.